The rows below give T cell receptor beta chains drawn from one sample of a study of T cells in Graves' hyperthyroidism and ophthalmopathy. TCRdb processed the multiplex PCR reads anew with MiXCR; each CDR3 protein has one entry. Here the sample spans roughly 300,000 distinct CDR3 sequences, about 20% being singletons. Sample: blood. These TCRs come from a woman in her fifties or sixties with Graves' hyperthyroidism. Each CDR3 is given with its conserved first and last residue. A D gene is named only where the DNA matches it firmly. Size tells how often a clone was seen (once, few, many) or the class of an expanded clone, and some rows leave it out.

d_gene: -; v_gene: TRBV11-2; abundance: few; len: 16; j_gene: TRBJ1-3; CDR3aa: CASSFVPTGLGNTIYF; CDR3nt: TGTGCCAGCAGCTTTGTCCCTACAGGGTTAGGAAACACCATATATTTT
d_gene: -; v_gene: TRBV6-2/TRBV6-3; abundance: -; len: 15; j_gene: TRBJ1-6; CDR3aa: CASSYSPRGRSPLHF; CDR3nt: TGTGCCAGCAGTTACTCACCCAGGGGCCGGTCACCCCTCCACTTT
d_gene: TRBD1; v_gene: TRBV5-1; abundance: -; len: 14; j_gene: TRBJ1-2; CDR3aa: CASSQDREAGGYTF; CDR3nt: TGCGCCAGCAGCCAGGACAGGGAAGCGGGTGGCTACACCTTC
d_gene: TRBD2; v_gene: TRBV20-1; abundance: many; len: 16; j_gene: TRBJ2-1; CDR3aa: CSARAGLAGGYNEQFF; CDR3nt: TGCAGTGCTAGAGCGGGACTAGCGGGGGGTTACAATGAGCAGTTCTTC
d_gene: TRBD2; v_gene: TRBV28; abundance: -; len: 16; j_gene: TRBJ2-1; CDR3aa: CASRGGLAAFYNEQFF; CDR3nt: TGTGCCAGCAGAGGGGGACTAGCGGCTTTTTACAATGAGCAGTTCTTC
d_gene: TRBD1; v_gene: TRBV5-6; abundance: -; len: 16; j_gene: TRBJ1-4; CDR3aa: CASSWTGLSTNEKLFF; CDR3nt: TGTGCCAGCAGCTGGACAGGGCTATCAACTAATGAAAAACTGTTTTTT
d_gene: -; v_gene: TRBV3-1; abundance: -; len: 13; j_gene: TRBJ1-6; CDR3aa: CASSVSQNSPLHF; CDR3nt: TGTGCCAGCAGCGTATCCCAAAATTCACCCCTCCACTTT
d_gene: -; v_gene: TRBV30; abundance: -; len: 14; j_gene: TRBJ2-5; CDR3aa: CAWSGGGDMETQYF; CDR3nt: TGTGCCTGGAGTGGAGGAGGAGACATGGAGACCCAGTACTTC
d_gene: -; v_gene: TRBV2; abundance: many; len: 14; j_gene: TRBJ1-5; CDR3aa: CASSEGGGAQPQHF; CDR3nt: TGTGCCAGCAGTGAAGGTGGGGGGGCTCAGCCCCAGCATTTT
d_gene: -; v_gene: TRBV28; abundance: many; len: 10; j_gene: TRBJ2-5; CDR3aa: CASSSETQYF; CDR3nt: TGTGCCAGCAGTTCAGAGACCCAGTACTTC
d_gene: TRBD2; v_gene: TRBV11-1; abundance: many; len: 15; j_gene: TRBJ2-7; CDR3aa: CASSPGTSGYYEQYF; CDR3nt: TGTGCCAGCAGCCCTGGGACTAGCGGGTACTACGAGCAGTACTTC
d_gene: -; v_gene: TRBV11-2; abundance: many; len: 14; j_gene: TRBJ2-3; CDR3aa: CASSLGRVTDTQYF; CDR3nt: TGTGCCAGCAGCTTAGGCCGGGTGACAGATACGCAGTATTTT
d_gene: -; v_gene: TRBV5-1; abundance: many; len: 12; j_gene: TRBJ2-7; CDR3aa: CASSLAPYEQYF; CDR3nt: TGCGCCAGCAGCTTGGCCCCTTACGAGCAGTACTTC
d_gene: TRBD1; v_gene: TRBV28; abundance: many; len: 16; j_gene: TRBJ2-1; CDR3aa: CASRLGTGHSYNEQFF; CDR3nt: TGTGCCAGCAGGCTAGGGACAGGGCACTCCTACAATGAGCAGTTCTTC
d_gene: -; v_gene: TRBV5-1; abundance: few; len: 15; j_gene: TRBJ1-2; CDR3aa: CASSLGQWANYGYTF; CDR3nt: TGCGCCAGCAGCTTGGGGCAGTGGGCTAACTATGGCTACACCTTC
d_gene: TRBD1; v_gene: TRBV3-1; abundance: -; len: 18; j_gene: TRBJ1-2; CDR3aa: CASSQEAPPMTGGYGYTF; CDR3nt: TGTGCCAGCAGCCAAGAGGCCCCCCCCATGACAGGGGGCTATGGCTACACCTTC
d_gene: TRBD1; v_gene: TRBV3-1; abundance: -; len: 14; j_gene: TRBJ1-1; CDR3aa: CASSQDRGRTEAFF; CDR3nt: TGTGCCAGCAGCCAAGACAGGGGGCGGACTGAAGCTTTCTTT
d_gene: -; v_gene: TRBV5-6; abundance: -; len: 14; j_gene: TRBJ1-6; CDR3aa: CASSLTGGGSPLHF; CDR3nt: TGTGCCAGCAGCTTGACCGGGGGCGGTTCACCCCTCCACTTT
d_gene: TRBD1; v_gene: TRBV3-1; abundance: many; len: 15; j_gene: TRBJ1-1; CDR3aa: CASSRAGTGVDEAFF; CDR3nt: TGTGCCAGCAGCCGAGCCGGGACAGGGGTGGATGAAGCTTTCTTT
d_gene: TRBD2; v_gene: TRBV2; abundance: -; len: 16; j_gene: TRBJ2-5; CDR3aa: CASNGGTSGRQETQYF; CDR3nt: TGTGCCAGCAACGGGGGGACTAGCGGGAGACAAGAGACCCAGTACTTC
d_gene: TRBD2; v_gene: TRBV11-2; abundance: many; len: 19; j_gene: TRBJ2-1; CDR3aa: CASSRNPTSSGRADNEQFF; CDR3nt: TGTGCCAGCAGCCGAAATCCAACCAGCAGCGGGAGGGCCGACAATGAGCAGTTCTTC
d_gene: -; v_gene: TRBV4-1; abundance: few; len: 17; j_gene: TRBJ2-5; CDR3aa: CASSQGYEDSLRETQYF; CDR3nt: TGCGCCAGCAGCCAAGGGTATGAGGATTCGCTACGAGAGACCCAGTACTTC
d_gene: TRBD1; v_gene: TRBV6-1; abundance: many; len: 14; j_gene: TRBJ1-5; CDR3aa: CASSPDRVLQPQHF; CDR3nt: TGTGCCAGCAGTCCGGACAGGGTTCTTCAGCCCCAGCATTTT
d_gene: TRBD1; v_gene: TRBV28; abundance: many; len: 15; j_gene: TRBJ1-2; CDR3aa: CASSSYSTGGSGYTF; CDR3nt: TGTGCCAGCAGTTCATACTCGACAGGGGGGTCTGGCTACACCTTC
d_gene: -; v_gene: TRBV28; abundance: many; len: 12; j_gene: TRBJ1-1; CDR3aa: CASSSGHTEAFF; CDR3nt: TGTGCCAGCAGTTCAGGGCACACTGAAGCTTTCTTT